Listed below are T cell receptor beta chains from one sample, sequenced in a study of cytomegalovirus exposure and HLA in healthy donors. The repertoire was sequenced with immunoSEQ multiplex PCR; TCRdb's copy has only in-frame clones and lacks some. Of around 190,000 clones in the sample, 87% were seen once. The sample consisted of PBMCs. The origin of the receptors is a boy aged 2 to 10 in good health and CMV-seronegative. Each CDR3 is given with its conserved first and last residue. The D gene is left open where the match is weak. Only some rows state a clone size, as once, few, many or a class for expanded clones.

J gene | CDR3 length | V gene | D gene | clone size | CDR3 protein | CDR3 DNA
TRBJ1-2 | 15 | TRBV6-5 | TRBD1 | . | CASSSKGADWYGYTF | TGTGCCAGCAGTTCGAAGGGGGCTGATTGGTATGGCTACACCTTC
TRBJ1-1 | 15 | TRBV19 | . | . | CASSIDLSWNTEAFF | TGTGCCAGTAGTATAGATCTCAGTTGGAACACTGAAGCTTTCTTT
TRBJ2-1 | 13 | TRBV6-1 | TRBD1 | . | CAIPGQGAREQFF | TGTGCCATACCGGGACAGGGGGCTCGGGAGCAGTTCTTC
TRBJ1-5 | 13 | TRBV5-1 | . | . | CASSLEENQPQHF | TGCGCCAGCAGCTTGGAGGAGAATCAGCCCCAGCATTTT
TRBJ2-1 | 14 | TRBV28 | . | . | CASSFTPLARRRFF | TGTGCCAGCAGTTTTACCCCTTTAGCCCGGCGAAGGTTCTTC
TRBJ2-1 | 15 | TRBV6-1 | TRBD2 | . | CASFFVAGGRNEQFF | TGTGCCAGCTTCTTCGTAGCGGGGGGGCGAAATGAGCAGTTCTTC
TRBJ1-1 | 14 | TRBV6-4 | . | few | CASSPGIWNTEAFF | TGTGCCAGCAGTCCAGGGATTTGGAACACTGAAGCTTTCTTT
TRBJ2-3 | 13 | TRBV5-4 | . | . | CASSLDSTDTQYF | TGTGCCAGCAGCTTGGACTCTACAGATACGCAGTATTTT
TRBJ2-1 | 14 | TRBV7-8 | TRBD2 | . | CASSAGLAMGEQFF | TGTGCCAGCAGCGCGGGACTAGCGATGGGTGAGCAGTTCTTC
TRBJ2-1 | 13 | TRBV27 | TRBD2 | . | CASNKRGYNEQFF | TGTGCCAGCAACAAGCGGGGATACAATGAGCAGTTCTTC
TRBJ2-1 | 14 | TRBV12-5 | . | . | CASGLVGSAGEQFF | TGTGCTAGTGGTTTGGTAGGTAGTGCAGGGGAGCAGTTCTTC
TRBJ1-2 | 13 | TRBV2 | . | . | CASRFSGGDGYTF | TGTGCCAGCCGGTTCTCAGGAGGGGATGGCTACACCTTC
TRBJ2-2 | 13 | TRBV6-4 | . | few | CASSDATHGELFF | TGTGCCAGCAGTGACGCCACTCATGGGGAGCTGTTTTTT
TRBJ1-2 | 14 | TRBV7-8 | . | . | CASSLGRSGYGYTF | TGTGCCAGCAGCCTAGGGAGATCAGGGTATGGCTACACCTTC
TRBJ2-1 | 13 | TRBV19 | . | . | CASSNGGYNEQFF | TGTGCCAGTAGTAACGGCGGGTACAATGAGCAGTTCTTC
TRBJ1-1 | 13 | TRBV15 | . | . | CATSRDRYGGAFF | TGTGCCACCAGCAGAGATAGGTACGGGGGAGCTTTCTTT
TRBJ2-2 | 14 | TRBV19 | TRBD2 | once | CASKTSGPWGELFF | TGTGCCAGTAAGACTAGCGGGCCCTGGGGGGAGCTGTTTTTT
TRBJ2-3 | 15 | TRBV5-1 | TRBD1 | . | CASSLGQGARDTQYF | TGCGCCAGCAGCCTTGGACAGGGGGCGAGGGATACGCAGTATTTT
TRBJ1-5 | 12 | TRBV5-6 | . | . | CASSISGQPQHF | TGTGCCAGCAGCATTTCAGGGCAGCCCCAGCATTTT
TRBJ2-3 | 16 | TRBV7-9 | . | . | CASSLPSRDSTDTQYF | TGTGCCAGCAGCTTACCCTCAAGGGACTCTACAGATACGCAGTATTTT
TRBJ2-3 | 16 | TRBV11-2 | . | . | CASTKDQRYTGDTQYF | TGTGCCAGCACCAAAGACCAGAGATATACAGGGGATACGCAGTATTTT
TRBJ2-7 | 16 | TRBV2 | . | . | CASSYSREDDHYEQYF | TGTGCCAGCAGTTACTCCAGGGAGGACGACCACTACGAGCAGTACTTC
TRBJ2-7 | 15 | TRBV2 | . | . | CASLPGGSSGREQYF | TGTGCCAGCCTACCCGGTGGGTCCTCAGGGAGGGAGCAGTACTTC
TRBJ2-1 | 17 | TRBV14 | TRBD2 | . | CASRLGLAGKSYNEQFF | TGTGCCAGCAGACTCGGACTAGCGGGGAAATCCTACAATGAGCAGTTCTTC
TRBJ1-2 | 12 | TRBV10-3 | . | . | CAIIGGTGGYTF | TGTGCCATCATTGGGGGGACCGGTGGCTACACCTTC
TRBJ1-2 | 15 | TRBV28 | TRBD1 | . | CASSFGTGSFYGYTF | TGTGCCAGCAGTTTTGGGACAGGGTCCTTCTATGGCTACACCTTC
TRBJ1-4 | 15 | TRBV7-2 | TRBD1 | . | CASSPRTGGSEKLFF | TGTGCCAGCAGCCCGCGGACAGGGGGGAGTGAAAAACTGTTTTTT
TRBJ2-1 | 15 | TRBV5-4 | TRBD1 | . | CASSWGQGGDNEQFF | TGTGCCAGCAGCTGGGGACAGGGAGGAGACAATGAGCAGTTCTTC